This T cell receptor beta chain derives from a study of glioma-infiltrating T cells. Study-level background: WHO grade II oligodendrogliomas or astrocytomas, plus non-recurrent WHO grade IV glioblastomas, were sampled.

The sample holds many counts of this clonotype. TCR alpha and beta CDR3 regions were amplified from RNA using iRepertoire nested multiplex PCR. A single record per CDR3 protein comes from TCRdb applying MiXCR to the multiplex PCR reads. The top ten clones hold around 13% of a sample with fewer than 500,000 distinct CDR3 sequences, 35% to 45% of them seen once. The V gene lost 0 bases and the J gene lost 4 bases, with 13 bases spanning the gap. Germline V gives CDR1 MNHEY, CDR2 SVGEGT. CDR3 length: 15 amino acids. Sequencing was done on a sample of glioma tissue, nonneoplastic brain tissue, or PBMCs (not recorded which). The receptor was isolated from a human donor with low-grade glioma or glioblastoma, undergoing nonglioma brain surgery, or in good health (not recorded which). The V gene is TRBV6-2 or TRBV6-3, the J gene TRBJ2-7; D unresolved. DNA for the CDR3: TGTGCCAGCAGTTACTCGGGCAACCTCGGGTACGAGCAGTACTTC. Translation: CASSYSGNLGYEQYF.